The text below deals with one TCR beta chain. Its antigen has not been determined. No base-level quality is on record; no much larger clone is a single base apart. Genomic DNA was extracted from sorted cells for sequencing of the TCRbeta CDR3 region. TCRbeta CDR3 regions were sequenced using the immunoSEQ Assay. TCRdb's version of the immuneACCESS table is confined to in-frame rearrangements and falls short of the full clone set. An unresolved V gene accounts for under half of the shortfall where checked; the remainder is of unknown origin. The sample table shows tens of thousands of clones, and 90% to 95% are seen once. The ten largest clones capture approximately 0.7% of the sample. A distance of 9 bases separates the germline ends of V and J, which lose 6 bases and 4 bases respectively. Inclusive of the bounding cysteine and phenylalanine, the CDR3 is 12 residues long. The DNA shown is the 36-base CDR3, in frame from base 1. From the germline V gene, CDR1 is MGHDK and CDR2 is SYGVNS.

This sample stems from a study of OX40 agonist ivuxolimab in advanced cancers. For the wider study: The costimulatory receptor OX40 (CD134) was targeted by ivuxolimab, a fully human IgG2 agonistic monoclonal antibody. The monotherapy dose-escalation portion (N ≈ 50 patients) of the phase I ivuxolimab trial is reported in the paper. Prior anti-PD-1, anti-PD-L1 or anti-CTLA-4 therapy was permitted, and approximately 41% of dose-escalation patients had received checkpoint inhibitors. The point of sequencing TCRbeta in the periphery was to test whether ivuxolimab changed TCR sequence diversity and drove clonal T-cell expansion. Intravenous ivuxolimab was administered to patients every 2 weeks at six dose levels: 0.01, 0.1, 0.3, 1.5, 3 and 10 mg/kg. A male proportion of almost 85% and a mean age of approximately 62 years, ranging from about 20 to 80, were recorded for the dose-escalation cohort. Among the 52 dose-escalation patients, about 19 had hepatocellular carcinoma, some 15 melanoma, 9 renal cell carcinoma and 9 head and neck cancer. Three dose-escalation patients achieved partial responses, one with hepatocellular carcinoma and two with cutaneous melanoma. The investigation overall reported the following: Low levels of normalized T-cell clonal expansion were also seen in some patients who did not respond. In the 0.1-3.0 mg/kg groups, partial responders were among the patients with the lowest normalized peripheral clonal expansion, particularly in CD8+ T cells. At doses of 0.1 to 3.0 mg/kg, clonal expansion of both CD4+ and CD8+ blood T cells was observed from baseline to week 6. Antigen specificity was not determined for the clonally expanded peripheral T cells. After ivuxolimab, CD8+ T cells had more expanded clones than CD4+ T cells on average.

Patients with autoimmune disease history or receiving systemic immunosuppression were excluded from the trial. Peripheral blood for TCR sequencing was collected from all dose cohorts at baseline, on cycle 4 day 1, and on cycle 7 day 1. Samples came from an open-label, multicenter, first-in-human phase I dose-escalation trial of ivuxolimab. Adults with locally advanced or metastatic melanoma, renal cell carcinoma, hepatocellular carcinoma or head and neck squamous cell carcinoma were enrolled in the trial. CD4+ and CD8+ T cells were sorted separately from peripheral blood before TCR sequencing. The sample in question was CD4+ or CD8+ T cells sorted from blood, obtained in a trial of the OX40 agonist ivuxolimab. Rearrangement joined TRBV25-1 to TRBJ1-2; the D segment cannot be called with confidence. This TCR derives from an adult with an advanced solid tumor such as melanoma, head and neck, liver or kidney cancer. For the CDR3, the sequence is CASRGETYGYTF. The nucleotide sequence is TGTGCCAGCAGGGGCGAGACCTATGGCTACACCTTC.